Listed here are 17 T cell receptor beta chains from one sample, sequenced in a study of cytomegalovirus exposure and HLA in healthy donors (dated by TCRdb to the late 2010s). The library was made by the immunoSEQ multiplex PCR assay. For the multiplex PCR, a mixture combining 60 forward primers for TCR Vbeta segments and 13 reverse primers for TCR Jbeta segments was used. Here the immuneACCESS table is served through TCRdb, limited to in-frame sequences with V and J called. Missing clones are a known gap in these copies; in checked studies unresolved V genes cover under half, and the rest lacks a known reason. The sample table records approximately 110,000 clones. The ten top clones hold roughly 4% of the sample. Sequenced input: PBMCs. The receptors here all came from a man aged 18 to 29 in good health and CMV-seronegative.

The V call is TRBV27, the J call TRBJ2-3, with D possibly matching TRBD2 (6 bases). The CDR3 consists of 11 residues. In germline, CDR1 is MNHEY, CDR2 SMNVEV (reference sequence). V shed 8 bases and J shed 11 bases, with 14 bases lying between them. CDR3 loop: CASWGDGGQYF. CDR3 DNA: TGTGCCAGCTGGGGGGACGGAGGGCAGTATTTT.

The rearrangement joins TRBV5-1 to TRBJ1-2; D remains ambiguous. Germline V CDR1 and CDR2: SGHRS, YFSETQ. V lost 4 bases to trimming and J lost 2 bases, with 18 bases between them. The CDR3 consists of 16 residues. The CDR3 reads CASSANLGGINYGYTF. CDR3 coding DNA: TGCGCCAGCAGCGCCAACCTGGGAGGGATCAACTATGGCTACACCTTC.

The chain combines TRBV5-1 with TRBJ2-7; weak D call: TRBD2 (6 bases). This CDR3 contains 14 residues. The V and J ends lost 0 bases and 6 bases respectively, with 13 bases between them. Germline V gene data show CDR1 as SGHRS and CDR2 as YFSETQ. The CDR3 nucleotides are TGCGCCAGCAGCTTGGTCATCGGGGGTCGCGAGCAGTACTTC. Amino acids: CASSLVIGGREQYF.

The rearrangement joins TRBV5-6 to TRBJ2-5, with a tentative D call TRBD2 (5 bases). Germline V gene lookup returns CDR1 SGHDT and CDR2 YYEEEE. V lost 6 bases and J 2 bases, leaving 14 bases between the germline ends. The CDR3 extends over 14 amino acids. The CDR3 DNA reads as TGTGCCAGCAAAGGCCGGGGTCCTCAAGAGACCCAGTACTTC. Protein: CASKGRGPQETQYF.

The chain has TRBV7-9 and TRBJ2-3; 9 nucleotides align to TRBD2. V dropped 2 bases and J dropped 3; count of bases not matched to a gene: 6. The CDR3 spans 16 residues. Germline V gives CDR1 SEHNR, CDR2 FQNEAQ (reference sequence). DNA of the CDR3: TGTGCCAGCAGCTTACAGGCGGGAGGGGGGACAGATACGCAGTATTTT. This codes for CASSLQAGGGTDTQYF.

The CDR3 protein is CASSLGANSNQPQHF. The CDR3 DNA follows: TGTGCCAGCAGCTTAGGGGCCAACAGCAATCAGCCCCAGCATTTT. The chain links TRBV11-2 to TRBJ1-5; no clear D gene. The V and J ends lost 1 base and 1 base respectively, with 8 bases between them. CDR1 and CDR2 (germline): SGHAT, FQNNGV. The CDR3 consists of 15 residues.

This sequence joins TRBV5-6 and TRBJ2-1; D is uncertain. Germline V CDR1 and CDR2: SGHDT, YYEEEE. This CDR3 region has 14 residues. The V and J ends lost 0 bases and 0 bases respectively, with 4 bases between them. CDR3 residues: CASSLGSSYNEQFF. The DNA of the CDR3 is TGTGCCAGCAGCTTGGGGAGCTCCTACAATGAGCAGTTCTTC.

The chain links TRBV7-2 to TRBJ1-2, with D perhaps matching TRBD1 (5 bases). Per germline, CDR1 SGHTA and CDR2 FQGNSA. V was clipped by 5 bases and J by 4 bases, with 17 bases between them. The CDR3 contains 15 residues. CDR3 sequence (DNA): TGTGCCAGCAGCGAAGGGATCCAAGGGGTCTATGGCTACACCTTC. Residues: CASSEGIQGVYGYTF.

The rearrangement uses TRBV7-2 and TRBJ2-1; 11 bases map to TRBD2. Germline CDR1 and CDR2: SGHTA and FQGNSA. The ends lost 11 bases at V and 9 bases at J; junction bases unmatched: 9. The CDR3 loop spans 13 amino acids. The CDR3 spells CAGTSGGRGEQFF. CDR3 DNA sequence: TGTGCCGGCACTAGCGGGGGTAGGGGTGAGCAGTTCTTC.

The chain recombines TRBV5-6 with TRBJ2-5; 10 bases agree with TRBD2. The J call may be wrong; the DNA end is better matched by TRBJ2-7. CDR1 is SGHDT, CDR2 YYEEEE, per germline. The CDR3 sequence is 14 residues long. The DNA for the CDR3 is TGTGCCAGCAGCTTAACTAGCGGGGCCTACGAGCAGTACTTC. It translates to CASSLTSGAYEQYF.

This CDR3 is CASSYGGVEQFF. CDR3 DNA: TGTGCCAGCAGTTATGGGGGCGTGGAGCAGTTCTTC. The J gene is TRBJ2-1, the V gene TRBV6-6, with D tentatively TRBD1 (6 bases). Germline assignment: CDR1 MNHNY and CDR2 SVGAGI (reference sequence). CDR3 length: 12 amino acids. V gave up 3 bases and J gave up 10 bases, with 10 bases separating them.

The chain couples TRBV5-4 to TRBJ2-3, with a possible D match to TRBD2 (7 bases). The CDR3 length is 14 residues. Trimming left V 0 bases short and J 4 bases short, with 9 bases between. The germline CDR1 and CDR2 sequences are SGHNT and YYREEE (reference sequence). CDR3 sequence: CASSLGEGADTQYF. The CDR3 DNA follows: TGTGCCAGCAGCTTGGGGGAGGGGGCAGATACGCAGTATTTT.

This chain links TRBV20-1 with TRBJ1-3, with unresolved D. The CDR3 has 11 amino acids. Trimming took 6 bases from V and 8 from J, leaving 11 bases between them. Germline values: CDR1 DFQATT, CDR2 SNEGSKA (reference sequence). CDR3 region: CSAEFRDTIYF. Here the CDR3 DNA reads TGCAGTGCCGAATTTCGAGACACCATATATTTT.

The genes are TRBV28 and TRBJ1-1, with unresolved D. The CDR3 contains 16 residues. Trimming left V 7 bases short and J 0 bases short, with 18 bases between. Germline loops: CDR1 MDHEN, CDR2 SYDVKM. The CDR3 loop is CASNSLWAFLNTEAFF. Here the CDR3 DNA reads TGTGCCAGCAACTCCTTATGGGCCTTCCTGAACACTGAAGCTTTCTTT.

This chain links TRBV6-5 with TRBJ2-1, with 7 bases aligning to TRBD1. Germline loops: CDR1 MNHEY, CDR2 SVGAGI. This CDR3 is built from 14 residues. J lost 6 bases, V lost 6 bases, and 8 bases had no gene match. CDR3 sequence reads: CASRNVGQSNEQFF. CDR3 DNA sequence: TGTGCCAGCAGGAACGTGGGACAGAGCAATGAGCAGTTCTTC.

Note on this clone: It is likely a read error, because the conserved phenylalanine at the end of the CDR3 is missing. The chain joins TRBV5-4 to TRBJ1-6; 7 bases match TRBD1. V gave up 5 bases and J gave up 6 bases; unmatched junction bases: 14. Germline CDR1 is SGHNT and CDR2 is YYREEE (reference sequence). The CDR3 covers 17 residues. The CDR3 sequence: CASSSDIWDSTNSPLHL. CDR3 DNA: TGTGCCAGCAGTTCTGACATCTGGGACAGCACTAATTCACCCCTCCACCTT.

The V gene is TRBV19, the J gene TRBJ1-5; 9 positions match TRBD1. The CDR3 covers 14 residues. The J segment lost 9 bases and the V segment lost 3 bases, leaving 6 bases of the junction unmatched. Germline V lookup: CDR1 LNHDA, CDR2 SQIVND (reference sequence). CDR3 protein: CASSMGQGQGPQHF. CDR3 coding DNA: TGTGCCAGTAGTATGGGACAGGGCCAGGGGCCCCAGCATTTT.